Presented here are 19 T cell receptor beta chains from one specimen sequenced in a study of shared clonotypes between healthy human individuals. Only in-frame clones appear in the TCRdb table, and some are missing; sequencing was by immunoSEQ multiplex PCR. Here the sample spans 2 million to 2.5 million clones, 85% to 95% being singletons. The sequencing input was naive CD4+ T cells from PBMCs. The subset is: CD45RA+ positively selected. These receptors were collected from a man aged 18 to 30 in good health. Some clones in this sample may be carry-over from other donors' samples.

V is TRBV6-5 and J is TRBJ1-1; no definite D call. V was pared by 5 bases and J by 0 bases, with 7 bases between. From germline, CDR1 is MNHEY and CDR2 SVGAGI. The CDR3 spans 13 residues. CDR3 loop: CASSHRVNTEAFF. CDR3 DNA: TGTGCCAGCAGTCATAGGGTGAACACTGAAGCTTTCTTT.

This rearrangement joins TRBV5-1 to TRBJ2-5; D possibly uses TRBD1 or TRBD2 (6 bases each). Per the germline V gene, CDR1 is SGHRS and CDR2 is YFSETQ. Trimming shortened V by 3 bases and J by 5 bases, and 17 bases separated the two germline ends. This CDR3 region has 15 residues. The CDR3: CASSSEGTNSETQYF. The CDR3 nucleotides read TGCGCCAGCAGCTCGGAGGGGACAAATTCGGAGACCCAGTACTTC. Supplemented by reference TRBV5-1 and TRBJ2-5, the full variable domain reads KAGVTQTPRYLIKTRGQQVTLSCSPISGHRSVSWYQQTPGQGLQFLFEYFSETQRNKGNFPGRFSGRQFSNSRSEMNVSTLELGDSALYLCASSSEGTNSETQYFGPGTRLLVL.

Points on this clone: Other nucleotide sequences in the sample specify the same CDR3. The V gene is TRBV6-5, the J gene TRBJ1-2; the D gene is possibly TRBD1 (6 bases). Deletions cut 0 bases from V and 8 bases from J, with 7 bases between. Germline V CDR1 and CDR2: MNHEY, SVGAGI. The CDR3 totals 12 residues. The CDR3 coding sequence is TGTGCCAGCAGTTACTCGGGGGGCGGCTACACCTTC. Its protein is CASSYSGGGYTF.

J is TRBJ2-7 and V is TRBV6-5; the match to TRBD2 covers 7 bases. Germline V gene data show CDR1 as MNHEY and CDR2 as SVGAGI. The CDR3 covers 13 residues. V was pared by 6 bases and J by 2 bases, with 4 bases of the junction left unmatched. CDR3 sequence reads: CASRTSAAYEQYF. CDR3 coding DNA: TGTGCCAGCAGAACTAGCGCGGCCTACGAGCAGTACTTC.

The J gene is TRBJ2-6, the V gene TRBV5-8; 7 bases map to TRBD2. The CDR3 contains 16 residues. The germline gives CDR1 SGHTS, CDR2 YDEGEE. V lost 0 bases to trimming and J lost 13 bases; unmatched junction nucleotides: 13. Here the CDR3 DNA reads TGTGCCAGCAGCTTGGCCCGGGGAGGGAGTATCGGAGTCCTGACTTTC. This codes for CASSLARGGSIGVLTF. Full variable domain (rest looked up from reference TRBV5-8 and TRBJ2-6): EAGVTQSPTHLIKTRGQQATLRCSPISGHTSVYWYQQALGLGLQFLLWYDEGEERNRGNFPPRFSGRQFPNYSSELNVNALELEDSALYLCASSLARGGSIGVLTFGAGSRLTVL.

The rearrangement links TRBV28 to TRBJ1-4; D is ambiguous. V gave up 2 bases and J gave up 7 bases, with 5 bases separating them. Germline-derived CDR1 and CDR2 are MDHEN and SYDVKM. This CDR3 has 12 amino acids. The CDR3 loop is CASSLTSEKLFF. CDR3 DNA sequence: TGTGCCAGCAGTTTAACTTCTGAAAAACTGTTTTTT.

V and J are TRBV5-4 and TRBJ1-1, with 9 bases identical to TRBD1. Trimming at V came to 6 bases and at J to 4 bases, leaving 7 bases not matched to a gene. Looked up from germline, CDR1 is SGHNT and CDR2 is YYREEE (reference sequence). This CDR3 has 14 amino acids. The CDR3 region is CASTPRDRVTEAFF. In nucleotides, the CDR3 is TGTGCCAGCACCCCTCGGGACAGGGTCACTGAAGCTTTCTTT.

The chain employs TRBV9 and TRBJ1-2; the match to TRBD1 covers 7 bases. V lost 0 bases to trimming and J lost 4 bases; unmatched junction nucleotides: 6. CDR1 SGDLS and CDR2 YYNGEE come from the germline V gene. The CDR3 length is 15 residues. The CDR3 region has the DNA TGTGCCAGCAGCGTAGCCGGACAGGCCATCTATGGCTACACCTTC. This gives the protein CASSVAGQAIYGYTF.

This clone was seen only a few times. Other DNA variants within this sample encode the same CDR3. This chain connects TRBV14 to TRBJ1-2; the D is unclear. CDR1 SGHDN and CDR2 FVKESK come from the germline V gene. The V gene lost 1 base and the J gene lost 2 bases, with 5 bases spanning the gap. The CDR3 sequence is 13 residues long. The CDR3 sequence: CASSQGRNYGYTF. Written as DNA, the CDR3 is TGTGCCAGCAGCCAAGGGCGGAACTATGGCTACACCTTC.

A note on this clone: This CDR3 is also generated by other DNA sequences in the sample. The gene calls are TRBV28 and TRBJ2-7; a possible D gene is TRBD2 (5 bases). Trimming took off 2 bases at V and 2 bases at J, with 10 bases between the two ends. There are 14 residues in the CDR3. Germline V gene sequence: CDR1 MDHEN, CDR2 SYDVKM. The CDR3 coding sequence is TGTGCCAGCAGTTTAGGAGGTATCCCCTACGAGCAGTACTTC. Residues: CASSLGGIPYEQYF.

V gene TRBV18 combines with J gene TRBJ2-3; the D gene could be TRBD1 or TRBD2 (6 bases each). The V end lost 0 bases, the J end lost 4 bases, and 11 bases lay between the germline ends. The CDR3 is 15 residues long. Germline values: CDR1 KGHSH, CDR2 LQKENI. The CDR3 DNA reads TGTGCCAGCTCACCACCCGGGGGCCTGGCAGATACGCAGTATTTT. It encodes CASSPPGGLADTQYF.

This CDR3 is CASSLDRGVDEQFF. The CDR3 DNA follows: TGTGCCAGCAGCTTAGACAGGGGGGTGGATGAGCAGTTCTTC. The V call is TRBV7-2, the J call TRBJ2-1, with 8 nucleotides matching TRBD1. J was trimmed by 8 bases and V by 1 base; bases with no gene match: 4. Germline V lookup: CDR1 SGHTA, CDR2 FQGNSA. There are 14 residues in the CDR3. Supplemented by reference TRBV7-2 and TRBJ2-1, the full variable domain reads GAGVSQSPSNKVTEKGKDVELRCDPISGHTALYWYRQSLGQGLEFLIYFQGNSAPDKSGLPSDRFSAERTGGSVSTLTIQRTQQEDSAVYLCASSLDRGVDEQFFGPGTRLTVL.

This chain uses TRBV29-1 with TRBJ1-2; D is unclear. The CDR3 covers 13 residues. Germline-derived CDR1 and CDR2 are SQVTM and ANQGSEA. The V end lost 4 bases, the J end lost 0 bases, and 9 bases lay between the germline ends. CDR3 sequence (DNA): TGCAGCGTTGGGCTCGGTTCTAACTATGGCTACACCTTC. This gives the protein CSVGLGSNYGYTF.

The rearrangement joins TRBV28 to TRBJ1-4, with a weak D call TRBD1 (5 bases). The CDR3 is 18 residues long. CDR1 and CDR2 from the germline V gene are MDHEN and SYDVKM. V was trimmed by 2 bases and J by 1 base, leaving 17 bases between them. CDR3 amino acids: CASSLRRVIGVTNEKLFF. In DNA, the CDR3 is TGTGCCAGCAGTTTACGAAGGGTAATAGGGGTAACTAATGAAAAACTGTTTTTT.

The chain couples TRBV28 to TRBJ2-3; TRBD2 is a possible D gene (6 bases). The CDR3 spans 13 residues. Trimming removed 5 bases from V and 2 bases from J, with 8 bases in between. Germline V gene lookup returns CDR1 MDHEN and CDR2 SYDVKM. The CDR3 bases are TGTGCCAGCAGTCGGGGGAACACAGATACGCAGTATTTT. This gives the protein CASSRGNTDTQYF.

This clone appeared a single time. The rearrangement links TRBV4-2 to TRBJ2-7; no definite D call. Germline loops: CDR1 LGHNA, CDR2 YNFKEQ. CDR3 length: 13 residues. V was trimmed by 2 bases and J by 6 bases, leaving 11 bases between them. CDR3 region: CASSQIGTGEQYF. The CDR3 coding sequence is TGTGCCAGCAGCCAAATTGGTACCGGCGAGCAGTACTTC.

The CDR3 loop reads CATSRKGVSYEQYF. The CDR3 DNA reads TGTGCCACCAGCAGAAAGGGGGTCTCCTACGAGCAGTACTTC. V usage is TRBV15 and J usage is TRBJ2-7; tentative D call: TRBD1 (6 bases). Trimming left V 2 bases short and J 0 bases short, with 8 bases between. The germline V gene encodes CDR1 LNHNV and CDR2 YYDKDF (reference sequence). The CDR3 covers 14 residues.

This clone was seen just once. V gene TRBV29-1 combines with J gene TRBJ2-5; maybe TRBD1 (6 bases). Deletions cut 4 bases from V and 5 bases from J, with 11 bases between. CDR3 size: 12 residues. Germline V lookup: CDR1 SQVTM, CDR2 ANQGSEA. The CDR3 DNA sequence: TGCAGCGTTGCAGGTCAGGGGGAGACCCAGTACTTC. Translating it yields CSVAGQGETQYF.

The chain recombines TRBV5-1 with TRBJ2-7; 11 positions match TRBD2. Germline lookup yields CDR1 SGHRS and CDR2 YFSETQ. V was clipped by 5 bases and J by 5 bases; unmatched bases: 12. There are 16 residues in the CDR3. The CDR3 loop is CASRRGTWGLADEQYF. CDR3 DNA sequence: TGCGCCAGCAGACGCGGAACATGGGGACTAGCGGACGAGCAGTACTTC.